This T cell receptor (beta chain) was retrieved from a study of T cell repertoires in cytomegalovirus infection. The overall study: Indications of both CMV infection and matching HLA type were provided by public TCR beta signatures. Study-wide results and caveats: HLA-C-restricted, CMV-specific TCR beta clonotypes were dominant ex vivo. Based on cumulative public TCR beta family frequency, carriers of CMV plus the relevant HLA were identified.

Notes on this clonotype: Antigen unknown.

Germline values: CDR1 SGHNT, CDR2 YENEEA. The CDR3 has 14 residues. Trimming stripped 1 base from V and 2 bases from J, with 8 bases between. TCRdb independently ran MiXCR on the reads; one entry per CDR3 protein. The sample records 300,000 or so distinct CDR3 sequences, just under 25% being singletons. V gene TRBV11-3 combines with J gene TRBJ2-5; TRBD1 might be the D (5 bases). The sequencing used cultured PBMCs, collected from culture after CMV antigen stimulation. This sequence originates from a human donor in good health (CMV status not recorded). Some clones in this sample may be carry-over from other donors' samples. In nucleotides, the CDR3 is TGTGCCAGCAGCTTAGTCGACAGTCAAGAGACCCAGTACTTC. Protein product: CASSLVDSQETQYF.